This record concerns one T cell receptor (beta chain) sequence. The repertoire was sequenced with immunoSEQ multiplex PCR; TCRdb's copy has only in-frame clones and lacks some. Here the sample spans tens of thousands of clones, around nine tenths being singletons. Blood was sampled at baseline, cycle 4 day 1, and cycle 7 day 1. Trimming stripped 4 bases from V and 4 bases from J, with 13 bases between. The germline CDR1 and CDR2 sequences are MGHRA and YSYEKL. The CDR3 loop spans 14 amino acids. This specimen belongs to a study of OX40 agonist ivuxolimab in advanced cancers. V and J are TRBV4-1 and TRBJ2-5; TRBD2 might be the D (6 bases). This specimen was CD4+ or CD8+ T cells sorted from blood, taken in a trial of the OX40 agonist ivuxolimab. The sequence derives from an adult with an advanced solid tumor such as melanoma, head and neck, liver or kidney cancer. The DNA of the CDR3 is TGCGCCAGCAGCCCCCCGCGGGGAAGAGAGACCCAGTACTTC. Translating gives CASSPPRGRETQYF.